These 32 T cell receptor beta chains share one sample of origin, sequenced in a study of OX40 agonist ivuxolimab in advanced cancers. Libraries were constructed by the immunoSEQ multiplex PCR assay. TCRdb mirrors the immuneACCESS table, restricted to in-frame sequences. Some clones are absent from its copies; in checked studies, under half trace to an unresolved V gene, and the reason for the others is unknown. The sample table records fewer than 70,000 clones; around 77% of these occur just once. 5% to 6.5% of the sample comes from the top ten. Source: CD4+ or CD8+ T cells sorted from blood, taken in a trial of the OX40 agonist ivuxolimab. Source of these receptors: an adult with an advanced solid tumor such as melanoma, head and neck, liver or kidney cancer.

This clone has only one observation. The chain joins TRBV18 to TRBJ1-1, with 7 bases aligning to TRBD1. Per the germline V gene, CDR1 is KGHSH and CDR2 is LQKENI. The CDR3 is made up of 17 amino acids. J was trimmed by 4 bases and V by 2 bases; bases with no gene match: 13. The CDR3 loop is CASSPSVATGRRTEAFF. The CDR3 DNA sequence: TGTGCCAGCTCACCAAGTGTGGCGACAGGGAGGCGCACTGAAGCTTTCTTT.

V is TRBV7-8 and J is TRBJ1-6; 8 bases align to TRBD1. Losses at the gene ends were 3 bases for V and 5 bases for J; bases not matched to a gene: 3. The CDR3 covers 15 residues. Germline CDR1 is SGHVS and CDR2 is FQNEAQ. CDR3 sequence: CASSFRDRNNSPLHF. CDR3 in DNA: TGTGCCAGCAGCTTCAGGGACAGGAATAATTCACCCCTCCACTTT.

The chain couples TRBV6-4 to TRBJ2-1, with 9 nucleotides matching TRBD1. The CDR3 totals 16 residues. Trimming at V came to 6 bases and at J to 6 bases, leaving 12 bases not matched to a gene. CDR1 and CDR2 (germline): MRHNA, SNTAGT. The CDR3 nucleotides are TGTGCCAGCAGCCGGGACCCGGGACAGGGAGTCAATGAGCAGTTCTTC. Translating it yields CASSRDPGQGVNEQFF.

J is TRBJ2-7 and V is TRBV27, with TRBD2 identical over 11 bases. Germline lookup yields CDR1 MNHEY and CDR2 SMNVEV (reference sequence). The CDR3 spans 14 residues. The J segment lost 3 bases and the V segment lost 6 bases, leaving 4 bases of the junction unmatched. CDR3 sequence reads: CASRTSGGVYEQYF. In DNA form, the CDR3 reads TGTGCCAGCAGAACTAGCGGGGGTGTCTACGAGCAGTACTTC.

The V and J genes are TRBV21-1 and TRBJ1-2. TRBV21-1 is classified as a pseudogene. The CDR3 is 17 amino acids. CDR3 sequence reads: CASSKAIPSYPPRGYTF. DNA for the CDR3: TGTGCCAGCAGCAAAGCGATCCCCTCATACCCTCCTCGGGGCTACACCTTC.

The rearrangement joins TRBV27 to TRBJ2-6, with 7 bases identical to TRBD1. Germline lookup yields CDR1 MNHEY and CDR2 SMNVEV (reference sequence). This CDR3 contains 15 residues. With V trimmed by 6 bases and J by 2 bases, 4 bases remained unmatched. The CDR3 reads CASRNRGTGANVLTF. The CDR3 region has the DNA TGTGCCAGCAGGAACAGGGGCACTGGGGCCAACGTCCTGACTTTC.

The gene calls are TRBV27 and TRBJ2-7; no firm D call. This CDR3 has 15 residues. Trimming shortened V by 1 base and J by 0 bases, and 10 bases separated the two germline ends. Germline V lookup: CDR1 MNHEY, CDR2 SMNVEV (reference sequence). CDR3 sequence reads: CASSLYTGPSYEQYF. The CDR3 nucleotides are TGTGCCAGCAGTTTATACACCGGGCCCTCCTACGAGCAGTACTTC.

There are a few counts of this clone. The rearrangement uses TRBV15 and TRBJ1-2; possibly TRBD1 for D (6 bases). The CDR3 is 13 residues long. The V gene lost 2 bases and the J gene lost 2 bases, with 6 bases spanning the gap. The germline gives CDR1 LNHNV, CDR2 YYDKDF (reference sequence). CDR3 sequence: CATSRQGNYGYTF. In nucleotides, the CDR3 is TGTGCCACCAGCAGACAGGGGAACTATGGCTACACCTTC.

The chain employs TRBV5-4 and TRBJ1-1, with 9 positions matching TRBD1. Losses at the gene ends were 1 base for V and 1 base for J; bases not matched to a gene: 2. CDR1 and CDR2 from the germline V gene are SGHNT and YYREEE (reference sequence). The CDR3 contains 15 residues. CDR3 in amino acids: CASSLWGQGNTEAFF. The CDR3 DNA is TGTGCCAGCAGCTTGTGGGGACAGGGGAACACTGAAGCTTTCTTT.

The chain carries TRBV6-5 and TRBJ2-2, with D perhaps TRBD1 (5 bases). The CDR3 loop spans 15 amino acids. CDR1 is MNHEY, CDR2 SVGAGI, per germline. The V end was cut by 6 bases, the J end by 1 base, with 12 bases between. The CDR3, as DNA: TGTGCCAGCAGCCAGGGTAAATGGAACACCGGGGAGCTGTTTTTT. It yields the protein CASSQGKWNTGELFF.

The V gene is TRBV27, the J gene TRBJ2-5; D unresolved. The CDR3 has 14 amino acids. Germline lookup yields CDR1 MNHEY and CDR2 SMNVEV (reference sequence). V lost 3 bases, J lost 1 base, and 9 bases lay in between. CDR3 in DNA: TGTGCCAGCAGTTTCCGGAGCACCCAAGAGACCCAGTACTTC. Protein: CASSFRSTQETQYF.

The chain is built from TRBV2 and TRBJ1-1; D gene uncertain. Deletions cut 7 bases from V and 2 bases from J, with 11 bases between. The germline CDR1 and CDR2 sequences are SNHLY and FYNNEI. The CDR3 runs to 13 residues. CDR3 nucleotides: TGTGCCAGCACAAAGGGCCCTAACACTGAAGCTTTCTTT. It encodes CASTKGPNTEAFF.

This clone was recorded only once. The chain combines TRBV28 with TRBJ2-6; D unclear. V was pared by 2 bases and J by 8 bases, with 10 bases between. This CDR3 is 14 amino acids long. CDR1 is MDHEN and CDR2 is SYDVKM in the germline V gene. In DNA form, the CDR3 reads TGTGCCAGCAGTTTAGGTGGGCCCTCCAACGTCCTGACTTTC. Translated, it gives CASSLGGPSNVLTF.

The genes are TRBV7-6 and TRBJ2-5; D remains unclear. The germline V gene encodes CDR1 SGHVS and CDR2 FNYEAQ. CDR3 length: 12 residues. V was trimmed by 3 bases and J by 5 bases, leaving 7 bases between them. The CDR3 loop reads CASSFNRETQYF. CDR3 DNA: TGTGCCAGCAGCTTTAACCGCGAGACCCAGTACTTC.

In this sample, this clone turned up many times. V usage is TRBV11-3 and J usage is TRBJ2-1; TRBD2 agrees at 13 bases. Germline V gene lookup returns CDR1 SGHNT and CDR2 YENEEA. The CDR3 is made up of 15 amino acids. V dropped 1 base and J dropped 9; count of bases not matched to a gene: 3. For the CDR3, the DNA is TGTGCCAGCAGCTTAGTGGGACTAGCGGGGTCTGAGCAGTTCTTC. This sequence encodes CASSLVGLAGSEQFF.

V gene TRBV11-2 combines with J gene TRBJ1-6, with 8 positions matching TRBD1. CDR1 and CDR2 from the germline V gene are SGHAT and FQNNGV. The CDR3 totals 15 residues. V trimming: 1 base; J trimming: 7 bases; junction bases outside the gene matches: 3. This chain's CDR3 is CASSLATGVNSPLHF. CDR3 DNA sequence: TGTGCCAGCAGCTTAGCGACAGGGGTCAATTCACCCCTCCACTTT.

The rearrangement joins TRBV7-2 to TRBJ2-7; 9 nucleotides line up with TRBD2. The CDR3 loop spans 15 amino acids. The V gene's germline CDR1 is SGHTA and CDR2 FQGNSA. After removal of 5 bases from V and 4 bases from J, the junction contained 9 bases not matched to a gene. DNA for the CDR3: TGTGCCAGCAGCCCCTTTAGCGGGGGAGTGTACGAGCAGTACTTC. Translation: CASSPFSGGVYEQYF.

This clone was seen just once. The chain's CDR3 is CASSELAGMNYGYTF. CDR3 in DNA: TGTGCCAGCAGTGAATTGGCAGGGATGAACTATGGCTACACCTTC. This rearrangement joins TRBV25-1 to TRBJ1-2, with D perhaps TRBD1 (5 bases). This CDR3 is 15 amino acids long. V lost 1 base and J lost 2, with 11 bases in between. Looked up from germline, CDR1 is MGHDK and CDR2 is SYGVNS.

J is TRBJ1-1 and V is TRBV11-3; D is unresolved. The CDR3 totals 15 residues. The germline CDR1 and CDR2 sequences are SGHNT and YENEEA. Trimming took 6 bases from V and 1 from J, leaving 15 bases between them. The CDR3 bases are TGTGCCAGCAGTCTCGTCTTGAATCCGAACACTGAAGCTTTCTTT. It codes for CASSLVLNPNTEAFF.

The chain is built from TRBV7-2 and TRBJ1-4; 10 bases line up with TRBD1. V gave up 1 base and J gave up 7 bases; unmatched junction bases: 6. This CDR3 contains 16 residues. Germline CDR1 is SGHTA and CDR2 is FQGNSA. The DNA for the CDR3 is TGTGCCAGCAGCTTAGTTGGTAGGACAGGGGGTGAAAAACTGTTTTTT. Its protein product is CASSLVGRTGGEKLFF.

A single count supports this clone. This chain joins TRBV6-5 and TRBJ1-2; maybe TRBD1 (6 bases). With 5 bases removed from V and 7 bases from J, the gap between germline ends came to 14 bases. This CDR3 comprises 13 residues. Per the germline V gene, CDR1 is MNHEY and CDR2 is SVGAGI. CDR3 DNA sequence: TGTGCCAGCAGTAGGGGGGGCAGGGTTGGCTACACCTTC. Translated: CASSRGGRVGYTF.

The chain is built from TRBV14 and TRBJ2-3, with 13 positions matching TRBD2. Germline loops: CDR1 SGHDN, CDR2 FVKESK. CDR3 length equals 18 residues. With 1 base clipped from V and 2 bases from J, the junction kept 6 bases outside the gene matches. The DNA for the CDR3 is TGTGCCAGCAGCCAAGCAAAACTAGCGGGAGGGCCCACAGATACGCAGTATTTT. Translation: CASSQAKLAGGPTDTQYF.

This clone was counted ten times or more. The CDR3 sequence: CASSHRRGENYGYTF. CDR3 DNA: TGTGCCAGCAGCCATCGTAGGGGTGAAAACTATGGCTACACCTTC. The chain is built from TRBV7-6 and TRBJ1-2; perhaps TRBD1 as D (5 bases). Trimming removed 5 bases from V and 2 bases from J, with 15 bases in between. CDR1 is SGHVS, CDR2 FNYEAQ, per germline. The CDR3 has 15 residues.

This chain uses TRBV19 with TRBJ2-2; D possibly corresponds to TRBD2 (5 bases). CDR1 is LNHDA and CDR2 is SQIVND in the germline V gene (reference sequence). The CDR3 sequence is 13 residues long. Trimming pared 5 bases from V and 10 bases from J, leaving 14 bases between. As DNA, the CDR3 is TGTGCCAGTAGTCGGGATTCTTCTCCGGAGCTGTTTTTT. Translating gives CASSRDSSPELFF.

The chain is built from TRBV29-1 and TRBJ1-2; TRBD1 agrees at 9 bases. This CDR3 has 15 amino acids. From germline, CDR1 is SQVTM and CDR2 ANQGSEA. Trimming cost V 4 bases and J 3 bases; bases outside gene matches: 9. The CDR3 sequence: CSVGARDRGDYGYTF. The CDR3 nucleotides read TGCAGCGTTGGGGCGAGAGACAGGGGGGACTATGGCTACACCTTC.

The chain recombines TRBV19 with TRBJ2-1, with 10 bases lining up with TRBD2. The CDR3 has 15 amino acids. J was trimmed by 7 bases and V by 3 bases; bases with no gene match: 6. Germline V gives CDR1 LNHDA, CDR2 SQIVND (reference sequence). The CDR3 here is CASSISGGAWNEQFF. In DNA, the CDR3 is TGTGCCAGTAGTATCAGCGGGGGGGCCTGGAATGAGCAGTTCTTC. Filled out from reference TRBV19 and TRBJ2-1, the complete variable domain reads DGGITQSPKYLFRKEGQNVTLSCEQNLNHDAMYWYRQDPGQGLRLIYYSQIVNDFQKGDIAEGYSVSREKKESFPLTVTSAQKNPTAFYLCASSISGGAWNEQFFGPGTRLTVL.

J is TRBJ1-1 and V is TRBV5-1; no definite D call. Looked up from germline, CDR1 is SGHRS and CDR2 is YFSETQ. Trimming stripped 0 bases from V and 7 bases from J, with 10 bases between. This CDR3 is built from 13 residues. CDR3: CASSLERDGEAFF. CDR3 bases: TGCGCCAGCAGCTTGGAACGGGATGGTGAAGCTTTCTTT.

This clone was counted a single time. This chain uses TRBV19 with TRBJ2-7; 11 nucleotides agree with TRBD1. Germline V gene lookup returns CDR1 LNHDA and CDR2 SQIVND (reference sequence). CDR3 length: 14 residues. V dropped 4 bases and J dropped 7; count of bases not matched to a gene: 6. CDR3 protein: CASSTAGQGVEQYF. CDR3 sequence (DNA): TGTGCCAGTAGTACCGCGGGACAGGGGGTTGAGCAGTACTTC.

The genes are TRBV5-4 and TRBJ1-1; D not resolved. V was clipped by 0 bases and J by 1 base, with 7 bases between them. The germline V gene encodes CDR1 SGHNT and CDR2 YYREEE (reference sequence). The CDR3 extends over 14 amino acids. The CDR3 loop reads CASSLEGGNTEAFF. The CDR3 nucleotides are TGTGCCAGCAGCTTGGAGGGCGGGAACACTGAAGCTTTCTTT.

CDR3 amino acids: CASSLGVPRLNTEAFF. The CDR3, as DNA: TGTGCCAGCAGCTTAGGGGTGCCGCGATTGAACACTGAAGCTTTCTTT. The chain joins TRBV11-2 to TRBJ1-1; D is uncertain. The CDR3 covers 16 residues. CDR1 is SGHAT, CDR2 FQNNGV, per germline. The V end was cut by 1 base, the J end by 0 bases, with 12 bases between.

The V and J genes are TRBV2 and TRBJ1-5; 7 bases are shared with TRBD1. The CDR3 spans 16 residues. The ends lost 1 base at V and 1 base at J; junction bases unmatched: 4. Germline CDR1 is SNHLY and CDR2 is FYNNEI. The CDR3 sequence: CASSEVGGASNQPQHF. The CDR3 bases are TGTGCCAGCAGTGAAGTAGGGGGCGCGAGCAATCAGCCCCAGCATTTT.

This chain joins TRBV27 and TRBJ1-2; D possibly corresponds to TRBD1 (5 bases). CDR3 length: 14 residues. V lost 3 bases and J lost 1, with 9 bases in between. Germline V gives CDR1 MNHEY, CDR2 SMNVEV (reference sequence). The CDR3 DNA reads as TGTGCCAGCAGTTTTGGGAGGGGTAACTATGGCTACACCTTC. It specifies CASSFGRGNYGYTF.